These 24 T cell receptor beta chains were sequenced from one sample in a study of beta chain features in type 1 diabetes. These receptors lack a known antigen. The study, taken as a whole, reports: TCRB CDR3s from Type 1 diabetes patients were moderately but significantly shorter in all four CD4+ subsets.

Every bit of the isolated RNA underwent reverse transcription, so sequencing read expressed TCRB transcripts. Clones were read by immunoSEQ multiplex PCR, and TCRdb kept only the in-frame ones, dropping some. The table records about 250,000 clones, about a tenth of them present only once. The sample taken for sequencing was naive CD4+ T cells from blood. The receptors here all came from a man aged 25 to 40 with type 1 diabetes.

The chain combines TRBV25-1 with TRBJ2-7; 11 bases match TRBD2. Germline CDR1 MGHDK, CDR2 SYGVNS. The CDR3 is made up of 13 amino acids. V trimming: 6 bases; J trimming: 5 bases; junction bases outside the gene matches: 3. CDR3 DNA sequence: TGTGCCAGCAGGGTAGCGGGGGGGGACGAGCAGTACTTC. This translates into CASRVAGGDEQYF.

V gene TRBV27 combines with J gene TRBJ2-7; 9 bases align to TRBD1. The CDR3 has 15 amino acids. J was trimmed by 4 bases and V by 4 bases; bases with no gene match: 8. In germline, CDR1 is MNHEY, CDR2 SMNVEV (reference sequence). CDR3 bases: TGTGCCAGCAGTTCGAAACCCGGACAGGGGTACGAGCAGTACTTC. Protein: CASSSKPGQGYEQYF.

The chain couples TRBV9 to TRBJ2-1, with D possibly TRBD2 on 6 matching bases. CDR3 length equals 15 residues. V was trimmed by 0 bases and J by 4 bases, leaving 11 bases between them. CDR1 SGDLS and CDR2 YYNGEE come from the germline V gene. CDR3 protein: CASSVGSGKYNEQFF. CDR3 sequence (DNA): TGTGCCAGCAGCGTAGGTAGCGGAAAATACAATGAGCAGTTCTTC.

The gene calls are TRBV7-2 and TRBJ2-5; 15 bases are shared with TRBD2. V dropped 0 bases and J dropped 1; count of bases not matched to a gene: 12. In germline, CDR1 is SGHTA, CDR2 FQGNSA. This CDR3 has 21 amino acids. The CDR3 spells CASSLASGYRGLAGGQETQYF. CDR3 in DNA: TGTGCCAGCAGCTTAGCGAGTGGATACAGGGGACTAGCGGGGGGCCAAGAGACCCAGTACTTC.

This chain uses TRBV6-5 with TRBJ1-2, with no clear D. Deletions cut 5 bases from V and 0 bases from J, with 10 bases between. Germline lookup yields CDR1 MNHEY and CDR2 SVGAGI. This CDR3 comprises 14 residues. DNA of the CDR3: TGTGCCAGCAGTATGGCAGTATCTAACTATGGCTACACCTTC. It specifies CASSMAVSNYGYTF.

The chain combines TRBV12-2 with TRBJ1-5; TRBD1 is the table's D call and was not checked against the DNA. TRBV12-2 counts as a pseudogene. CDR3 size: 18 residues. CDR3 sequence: CASRASGQGRLSNQPQHF. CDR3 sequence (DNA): TGTGCAAGTCGCGCCTCCGGACAGGGACGTCTAAGCAATCAGCCCCAGCATTTT.

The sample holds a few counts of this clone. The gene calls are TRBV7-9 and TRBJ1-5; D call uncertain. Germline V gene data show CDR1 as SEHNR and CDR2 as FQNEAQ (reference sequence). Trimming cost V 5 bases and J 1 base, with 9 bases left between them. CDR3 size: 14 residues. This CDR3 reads CASSTQLSNQPQHF. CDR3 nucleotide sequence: TGTGCCAGCAGCACACAGTTGAGCAATCAGCCCCAGCATTTT.

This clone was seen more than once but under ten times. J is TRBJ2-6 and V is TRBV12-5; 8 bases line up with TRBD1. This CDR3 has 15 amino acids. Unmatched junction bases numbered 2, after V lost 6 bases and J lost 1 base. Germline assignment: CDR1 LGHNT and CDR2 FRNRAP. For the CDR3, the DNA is TGTGCTAGTGGCAGACAGGGGTCTGGGGCCAACGTCCTGACTTTC. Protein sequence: CASGRQGSGANVLTF.

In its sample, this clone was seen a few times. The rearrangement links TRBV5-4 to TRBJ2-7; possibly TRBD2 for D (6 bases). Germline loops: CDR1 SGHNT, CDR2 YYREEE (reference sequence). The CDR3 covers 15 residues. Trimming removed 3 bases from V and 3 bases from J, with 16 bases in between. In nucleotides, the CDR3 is TGTGCCAGCAGCTCCCCGGGAGTTAACGTCTACGAGCAGTACTTC. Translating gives CASSSPGVNVYEQYF.

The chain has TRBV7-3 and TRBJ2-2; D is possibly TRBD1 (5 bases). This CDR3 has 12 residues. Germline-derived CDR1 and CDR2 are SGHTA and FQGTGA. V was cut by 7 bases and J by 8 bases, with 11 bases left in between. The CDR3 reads CASKGRTGELFF. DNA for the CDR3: TGTGCCAGCAAGGGGCGCACAGGGGAGCTGTTTTTT.

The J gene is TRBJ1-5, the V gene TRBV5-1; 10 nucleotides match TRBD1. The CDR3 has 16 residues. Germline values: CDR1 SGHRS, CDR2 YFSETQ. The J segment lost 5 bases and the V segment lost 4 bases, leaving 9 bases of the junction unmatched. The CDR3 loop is CASSVGTGENDQPQHF. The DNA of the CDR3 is TGCGCCAGCAGCGTGGGGACAGGGGAAAACGATCAGCCCCAGCATTTT.

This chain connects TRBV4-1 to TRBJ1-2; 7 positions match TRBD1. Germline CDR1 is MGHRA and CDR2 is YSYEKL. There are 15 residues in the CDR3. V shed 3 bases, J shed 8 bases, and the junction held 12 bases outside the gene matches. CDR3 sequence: CASSQGTAVYEGYTF. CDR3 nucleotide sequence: TGCGCCAGCAGCCAGGGGACAGCCGTCTATGAGGGCTACACCTTC.

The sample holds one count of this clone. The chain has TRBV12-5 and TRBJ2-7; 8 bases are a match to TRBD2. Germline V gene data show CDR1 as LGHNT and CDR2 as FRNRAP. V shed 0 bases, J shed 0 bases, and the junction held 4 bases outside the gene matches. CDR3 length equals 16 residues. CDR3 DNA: TGTGCTAGTGGTTTGGTAATAAGCGGGAGCTCCTACGAGCAGTACTTC. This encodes CASGLVISGSSYEQYF.

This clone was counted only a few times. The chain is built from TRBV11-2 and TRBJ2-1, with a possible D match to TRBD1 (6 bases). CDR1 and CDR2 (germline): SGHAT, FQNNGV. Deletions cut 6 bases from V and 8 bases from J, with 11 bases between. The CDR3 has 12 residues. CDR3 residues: CASRQGWDEQFF. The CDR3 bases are TGTGCCAGCAGGCAGGGGTGGGATGAGCAGTTCTTC.

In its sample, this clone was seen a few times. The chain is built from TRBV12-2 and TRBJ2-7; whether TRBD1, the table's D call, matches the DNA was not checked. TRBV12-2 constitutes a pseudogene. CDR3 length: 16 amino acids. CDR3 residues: CASRIPWTPSSYEQYF. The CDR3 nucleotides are TGTGCAAGTCGCATCCCCTGGACACCCAGCTCCTACGAGCAGTACTTC.

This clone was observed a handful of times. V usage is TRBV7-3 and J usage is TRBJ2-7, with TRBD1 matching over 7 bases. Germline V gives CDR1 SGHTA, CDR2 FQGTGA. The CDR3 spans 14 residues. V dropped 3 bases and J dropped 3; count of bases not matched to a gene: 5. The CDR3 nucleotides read TGTGCCAGCAGCTTTTCCGGGACAGACTACGAGCAGTACTTC. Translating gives CASSFSGTDYEQYF.

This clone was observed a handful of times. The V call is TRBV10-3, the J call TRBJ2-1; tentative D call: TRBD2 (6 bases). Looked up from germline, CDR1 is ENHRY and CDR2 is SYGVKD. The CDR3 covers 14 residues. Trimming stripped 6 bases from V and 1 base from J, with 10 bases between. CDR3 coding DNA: TGTGCCATCAGCGCGGGGCTGTCCTACAATGAGCAGTTCTTC. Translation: CAISAGLSYNEQFF.

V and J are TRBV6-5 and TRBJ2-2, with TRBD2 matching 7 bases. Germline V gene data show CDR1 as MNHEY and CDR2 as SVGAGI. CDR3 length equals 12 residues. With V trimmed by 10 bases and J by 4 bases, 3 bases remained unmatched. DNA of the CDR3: TGTGCCACAAGGGAGGGCACCGGGGAGCTGTTTTTT. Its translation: CATREGTGELFF.

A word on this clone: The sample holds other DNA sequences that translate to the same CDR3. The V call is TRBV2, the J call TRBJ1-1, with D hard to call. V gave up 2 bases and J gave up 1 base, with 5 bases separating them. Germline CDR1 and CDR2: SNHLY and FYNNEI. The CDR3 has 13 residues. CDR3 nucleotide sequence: TGTGCCAGCAGTGAAAACAGGAACACTGAAGCTTTCTTT. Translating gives CASSENRNTEAFF.

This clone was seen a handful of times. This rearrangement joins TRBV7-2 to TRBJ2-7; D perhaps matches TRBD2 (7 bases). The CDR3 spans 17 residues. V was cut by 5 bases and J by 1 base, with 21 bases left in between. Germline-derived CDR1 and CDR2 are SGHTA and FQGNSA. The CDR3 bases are TGTGCCAGCAGCCCTAGCAGGGGAGGGACTTTATCCTACGAGCAGTACTTC. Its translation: CASSPSRGGTLSYEQYF.

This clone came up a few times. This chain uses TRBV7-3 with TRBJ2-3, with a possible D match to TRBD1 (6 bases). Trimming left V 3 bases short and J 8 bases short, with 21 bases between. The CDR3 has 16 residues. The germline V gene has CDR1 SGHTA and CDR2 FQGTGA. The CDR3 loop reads CASSFTVGAVFSTQYF. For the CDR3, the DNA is TGTGCCAGCAGCTTCACGGTGGGGGCCGTTTTCAGTACGCAGTATTTT.

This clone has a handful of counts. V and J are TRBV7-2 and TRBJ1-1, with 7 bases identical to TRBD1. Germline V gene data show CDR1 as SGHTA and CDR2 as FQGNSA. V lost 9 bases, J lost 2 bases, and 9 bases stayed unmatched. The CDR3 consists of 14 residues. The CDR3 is CASNPGTANTEAFF. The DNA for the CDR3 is TGTGCCAGTAATCCGGGGACAGCCAACACTGAAGCTTTCTTT. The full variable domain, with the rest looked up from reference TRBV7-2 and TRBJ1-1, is GAGVSQSPSNKVTEKGKDVELRCDPISGHTALYWYRQSLGQGLEFLIYFQGNSAPDKSGLPSDRFSAERTGGSVSTLTIQRTQQEDSAVYLCASNPGTANTEAFFGQGTRLTVV.

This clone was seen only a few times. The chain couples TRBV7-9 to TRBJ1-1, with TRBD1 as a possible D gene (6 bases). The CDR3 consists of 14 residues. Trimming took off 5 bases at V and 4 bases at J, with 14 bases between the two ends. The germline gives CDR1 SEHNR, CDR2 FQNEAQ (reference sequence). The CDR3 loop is CASSQGIGGTEAFF. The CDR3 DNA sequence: TGTGCCAGCAGCCAGGGGATAGGTGGCACTGAAGCTTTCTTT.

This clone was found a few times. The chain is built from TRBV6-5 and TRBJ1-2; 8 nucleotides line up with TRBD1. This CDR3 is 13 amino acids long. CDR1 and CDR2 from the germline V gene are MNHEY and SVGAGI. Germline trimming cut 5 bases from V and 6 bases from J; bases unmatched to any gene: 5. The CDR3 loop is CASSLDRGHGYTF. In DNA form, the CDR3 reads TGTGCCAGCAGTCTTGACAGGGGTCATGGCTACACCTTC.